The rows below give T cell receptor beta chains drawn from one sample of a study of cytomegalovirus exposure and HLA in healthy donors. The table came from immunoSEQ multiplex PCR; TCRdb's copy has only in-frame clones and leaves some out. Seen here are about 160,000 clones, roughly 83% observed once, and the top ten hold 0.38%. The sample consisted of PBMCs. The source of these receptors is a boy between 2 and 10 years old in good health and CMV-seronegative. CDR3s include the opening cysteine and the closing phenylalanine or tryptophan. Fields, in order: D gene, J gene, clone size, V gene, CDR3 DNA, CDR3 protein. The D gene is left open where the match is weak. Rows give clone size only sometimes, using once, few, many, or a class for an expanded clone.

d_call: TRBD1
j_call: TRBJ1-1
clone_size: .
v_call: TRBV30
cdr3_nt: TGTGCCTGGAGTCACGAGTCAGGGGGCCCGAACACTGAAGCTTTCTTT
cdr3_aa: CAWSHESGGPNTEAFF

d_call: TRBD2
j_call: TRBJ2-1
clone_size: .
v_call: TRBV2
cdr3_nt: TGTGCCAGCACCTTTCGGACTAGCGGGGGGAGCTCCTACAATGAGCAGTTCTTC
cdr3_aa: CASTFRTSGGSSYNEQFF

d_call: .
j_call: TRBJ1-5
clone_size: .
v_call: TRBV11-2
cdr3_nt: TGTGCCAGCAGCCAAGACAGAGGCAATCAGCCCCAGCATTTT
cdr3_aa: CASSQDRGNQPQHF

d_call: TRBD2
j_call: TRBJ2-1
clone_size: .
v_call: TRBV27
cdr3_nt: TGTGCCAGCAGTTTGCGGCGGGAGGGATACAATGAGCAGTTCTTC
cdr3_aa: CASSLRREGYNEQFF

d_call: TRBD2
j_call: TRBJ2-5
clone_size: .
v_call: TRBV5-1
cdr3_nt: TGCGCCAGCAGCTTGTCCCGGGGACTAGCGGGATGGGAGACCCAGTACTTC
cdr3_aa: CASSLSRGLAGWETQYF

d_call: TRBD1
j_call: TRBJ2-2
clone_size: .
v_call: TRBV25-1
cdr3_nt: TGTGCCAGCAGTGGCCGGGGCAACAGGGGATTGAACACCGGGGAGCTGTTTTTT
cdr3_aa: CASSGRGNRGLNTGELFF

d_call: .
j_call: TRBJ2-3
clone_size: .
v_call: TRBV4-1
cdr3_nt: TGCGCCAGCAGTTCCCGGGGAGATACGCAGTATTTT
cdr3_aa: CASSSRGDTQYF

d_call: .
j_call: TRBJ2-7
clone_size: .
v_call: TRBV5-1
cdr3_nt: TGCGCCAGCAGCCTAACAGCGGCAACCTACGAGCAGTACTTC
cdr3_aa: CASSLTAATYEQYF

d_call: .
j_call: TRBJ2-3
clone_size: once
v_call: TRBV2
cdr3_nt: TGTGCCAGCAGTGAAGAGTACACAACCACAGATACGCAGTATTTT
cdr3_aa: CASSEEYTTTDTQYF

d_call: TRBD2
j_call: TRBJ2-3
clone_size: few
v_call: TRBV11-3
cdr3_nt: TGTGCCAGCAGCTTAGGAGTGGAAGGGAGGGAAGATACGCAGTATTTT
cdr3_aa: CASSLGVEGREDTQYF

d_call: .
j_call: TRBJ1-5
clone_size: .
v_call: TRBV19
cdr3_nt: TGTGCCAGTAGTATTGGCGGGAGTTCGGATCAGCCCCAGCATTTT
cdr3_aa: CASSIGGSSDQPQHF

d_call: TRBD2
j_call: TRBJ2-1
clone_size: once
v_call: TRBV19
cdr3_nt: TGTGCCAGTAGTCGCGGACTAGCGGGAGTGTATGAGCAGTTCTTC
cdr3_aa: CASSRGLAGVYEQFF

d_call: .
j_call: TRBJ2-1
clone_size: few
v_call: TRBV7-9
cdr3_nt: TGTGCCAGCAGCTTAATTTGGGAGGGGGGAACTAACAATGAGCAGTTCTTC
cdr3_aa: CASSLIWEGGTNNEQFF

d_call: .
j_call: TRBJ1-3
clone_size: few
v_call: TRBV6-1
cdr3_nt: TGTGCCAGCAGTGAAATCGAGGTGGGGGCTGGAGGAAACACCATATATTTT
cdr3_aa: CASSEIEVGAGGNTIYF

d_call: TRBD1
j_call: TRBJ1-6
clone_size: .
v_call: TRBV6-6
cdr3_nt: TGTGCCAGCAGTTACGACAGGGGTTCACCCCTCCACTTT
cdr3_aa: CASSYDRGSPLHF

d_call: TRBD1
j_call: TRBJ2-7
clone_size: .
v_call: TRBV10-1
cdr3_nt: TGCGCCAGCAACCGGGACAGGAGCTCCTACGAGCAGTACTTC
cdr3_aa: CASNRDRSSYEQYF

d_call: .
j_call: TRBJ1-1
clone_size: once
v_call: TRBV11-1
cdr3_nt: TGTGCCAGCAGCCCCGGGAAAGGGTGGAACACTGAAGCTTTCTTT
cdr3_aa: CASSPGKGWNTEAFF

d_call: .
j_call: TRBJ1-6
clone_size: .
v_call: TRBV5-1
cdr3_nt: TGCGCCAGCAGCCTCTCAGTGGGCGATATATCACCCCTCCACTTT
cdr3_aa: CASSLSVGDISPLHF

d_call: TRBD1
j_call: TRBJ1-2
clone_size: few
v_call: TRBV19
cdr3_nt: TGTGCCAGTAGTATTGACAGGGGACCCGATAACTATGGCTACACCTTC
cdr3_aa: CASSIDRGPDNYGYTF

d_call: .
j_call: TRBJ2-7
clone_size: .
v_call: TRBV4-1
cdr3_nt: TGCGCCAGCAGCCAAGCGGAAGGACCCACGGGGGAGCAGTACTTC
cdr3_aa: CASSQAEGPTGEQYF

d_call: .
j_call: TRBJ1-5
clone_size: .
v_call: TRBV4-2
cdr3_nt: TGTGCCAGCAGCCAAGTCAAACAGGGTAGTGGACAGCCCCAGCATTTT
cdr3_aa: CASSQVKQGSGQPQHF

d_call: TRBD1
j_call: TRBJ1-4
clone_size: few
v_call: TRBV12-5
cdr3_nt: TGTGCTAGTGGTTTCCTGCGACAGGGTGAGACTAATGAAAAACTGTTTTTT
cdr3_aa: CASGFLRQGETNEKLFF

d_call: .
j_call: TRBJ1-1
clone_size: .
v_call: TRBV5-4
cdr3_nt: TGTGCCAGCAGAGCTGAGGTCAGATACACTGAAGCTTTCTTT
cdr3_aa: CASRAEVRYTEAFF

d_call: TRBD2
j_call: TRBJ2-7
clone_size: .
v_call: TRBV7-3
cdr3_nt: TGTGCCAGCAGCTTAGGTACTAGCGGGAACTACGAGCAGTACTTC
cdr3_aa: CASSLGTSGNYEQYF

d_call: .
j_call: TRBJ2-2
clone_size: .
v_call: TRBV6-5
cdr3_nt: TGTGCCAGCAGTCGGGACTGGAACACCGGGGAGCTGTTTTTT
cdr3_aa: CASSRDWNTGELFF

d_call: TRBD1
j_call: TRBJ1-1
clone_size: once
v_call: TRBV11-2
cdr3_nt: TGTGCCAGCAGCTCCCGGACAGGTGAGACTGAAGCTTTCTTT
cdr3_aa: CASSSRTGETEAFF

d_call: .
j_call: TRBJ2-1
clone_size: once
v_call: TRBV30
cdr3_nt: TGTGCCTACCAAGGCGGTACCTACAATGAGCAGTTCTTC
cdr3_aa: CAYQGGTYNEQFF

d_call: .
j_call: TRBJ1-3
clone_size: .
v_call: TRBV4-2
cdr3_nt: TGTGCCAGCAGCCAAGAAGCTACAGGAAGCTCTGGAAACACCATATATTTT
cdr3_aa: CASSQEATGSSGNTIYF

d_call: .
j_call: TRBJ1-5
clone_size: .
v_call: TRBV10-3
cdr3_nt: TGTGCCATCAGTGAGACGGGGACTGAGAATCAGCCCCAGCATTTT
cdr3_aa: CAISETGTENQPQHF

d_call: .
j_call: TRBJ1-3
clone_size: .
v_call: TRBV29-1
cdr3_nt: TGCAGCGTTGGGGCCTCTTCTGGAAACACCATATATTTT
cdr3_aa: CSVGASSGNTIYF

d_call: .
j_call: TRBJ1-1
clone_size: .
v_call: TRBV7-8
cdr3_nt: TGTGCCAGCAGCTTAGTTGGACAGCGTGAAGCTTTCTTT
cdr3_aa: CASSLVGQREAFF

d_call: TRBD1
j_call: TRBJ1-2
clone_size: .
v_call: TRBV6-5
cdr3_nt: TGTGCCAGCAGCCTGGACAGGAACACATATGGCTACACCTTC
cdr3_aa: CASSLDRNTYGYTF

d_call: .
j_call: TRBJ1-1
clone_size: .
v_call: TRBV7-6
cdr3_nt: TGTGCCAGCAGCTTAGGGGCGGGCACTGAAGCTTTCTTT
cdr3_aa: CASSLGAGTEAFF

d_call: TRBD2
j_call: TRBJ2-7
clone_size: .
v_call: TRBV4-2
cdr3_nt: TGTGCCAGCAGCCAGGCCGGGACTAGCGGGAACTACGAGCAGTACTTC
cdr3_aa: CASSQAGTSGNYEQYF

d_call: .
j_call: TRBJ1-3
clone_size: once
v_call: TRBV29-1
cdr3_nt: TGCAGCGTCGACAGGAACCTCTCTGGAAACACCATATATTTT
cdr3_aa: CSVDRNLSGNTIYF

d_call: TRBD1
j_call: TRBJ1-5
clone_size: .
v_call: TRBV7-2
cdr3_nt: TGTGCCAGCAGCGCAAGGACAGGGGCAAGCAATCAGCCCCAGCATTTT
cdr3_aa: CASSARTGASNQPQHF

d_call: .
j_call: TRBJ1-5
clone_size: once
v_call: TRBV19
cdr3_nt: TGTGCCAGTAGAGTATCGGAGGGGTGGCAGCCCCAGCATTTT
cdr3_aa: CASRVSEGWQPQHF

d_call: .
j_call: TRBJ2-4
clone_size: .
v_call: TRBV28
cdr3_nt: TGTGCCAGCAGTTTATCACAGGGTCAAGCAGCCAAAAACATTCAGTACTTC
cdr3_aa: CASSLSQGQAAKNIQYF

d_call: TRBD1
j_call: TRBJ1-5
clone_size: .
v_call: TRBV27
cdr3_nt: TGTGCCAGCAGTTTCCGACAGGGGACCTCCCGTAATCAGCCCCAGCATTTT
cdr3_aa: CASSFRQGTSRNQPQHF

d_call: .
j_call: TRBJ1-2
clone_size: .
v_call: TRBV5-6
cdr3_nt: TGTGCCAGCAGCTTGGGACAGGCCCCAGTAGACTATGGCTACACCTTC
cdr3_aa: CASSLGQAPVDYGYTF

d_call: TRBD1
j_call: TRBJ1-4
clone_size: .
v_call: TRBV2
cdr3_nt: TGTGCCAGCCAAGGGGGCTATGAAAAACTGTTTTTT
cdr3_aa: CASQGGYEKLFF

d_call: TRBD1
j_call: TRBJ2-7
clone_size: once
v_call: TRBV6-1
cdr3_nt: TGTGCCGCGAGCAAGGCGACAGGGGACTACGAGCAGTACTTC
cdr3_aa: CAASKATGDYEQYF

d_call: TRBD2
j_call: TRBJ2-3
clone_size: .
v_call: TRBV6-8
cdr3_nt: TGTGCCAGCAGTTACCCAGAGCGGGAGGTAGGGACAGATACGCAGTATTTT
cdr3_aa: CASSYPEREVGTDTQYF

d_call: .
j_call: TRBJ2-7
clone_size: few
v_call: TRBV27
cdr3_nt: TGTGCCAGCAGTCCTTGGTCCGACAGCTCCTACGAGCAGTACTTC
cdr3_aa: CASSPWSDSSYEQYF

d_call: .
j_call: TRBJ2-2
clone_size: .
v_call: TRBV4-1
cdr3_nt: TGCGCCAGCAGCCAAGGGACCATGGTAGGGGAACACACCGGGGAGCTGTTTTTT
cdr3_aa: CASSQGTMVGEHTGELFF

d_call: .
j_call: TRBJ1-1
clone_size: .
v_call: TRBV7-9
cdr3_nt: TGTGCCAGCAGCTTAATTCCGGGGGACACTGAAGCTTTCTTT
cdr3_aa: CASSLIPGDTEAFF

d_call: .
j_call: TRBJ2-7
clone_size: .
v_call: TRBV10-2
cdr3_nt: TGCGCCAGCAGTGATCAGACAGCATACGAGCAGTACTTC
cdr3_aa: CASSDQTAYEQYF

d_call: .
j_call: TRBJ1-2
clone_size: few
v_call: TRBV7-9
cdr3_nt: TGTGCCAGCAGCTCTAGTCCAGGGGTTGAAAACTATGGCTACACCTTC
cdr3_aa: CASSSSPGVENYGYTF

d_call: TRBD1
j_call: TRBJ1-4
clone_size: few
v_call: TRBV7-6
cdr3_nt: TGTGCCAGCAGCCACCGGACAGGGGCTAATGAAAAACTGTTTTTT
cdr3_aa: CASSHRTGANEKLFF

d_call: .
j_call: TRBJ1-4
clone_size: .
v_call: TRBV28
cdr3_nt: TGTGCCAGCAGTTCTCAGGGTCGCCAGGGAGAAAAACTGTTTTTT
cdr3_aa: CASSSQGRQGEKLFF

d_call: TRBD1
j_call: TRBJ2-1
clone_size: .
v_call: TRBV7-6
cdr3_nt: TGTGCCAGCAGCTTAGCGCGAGGGACAGGGGTTTACAATGAGCAGTTCTTC
cdr3_aa: CASSLARGTGVYNEQFF

d_call: .
j_call: TRBJ1-4
clone_size: few
v_call: TRBV5-6
cdr3_nt: TGTGCCAGCAGCAAAAAGGGAGCAACTAATGAAAAACTGTTTTTT
cdr3_aa: CASSKKGATNEKLFF

d_call: TRBD2
j_call: TRBJ2-1
clone_size: few
v_call: TRBV7-3
cdr3_nt: TGTGCCAGCAGCTTAGGGGGAGGGCCTTTCTACAATGAGCAGTTCTTC
cdr3_aa: CASSLGGGPFYNEQFF

d_call: TRBD2
j_call: TRBJ2-5
clone_size: .
v_call: TRBV5-1
cdr3_nt: TGCGCCAGTTGCCTGTTGTCCGGGACTAGCGGGAGTAGGTTGGAGACCCAGTACTTC
cdr3_aa: CASCLLSGTSGSRLETQYF

d_call: .
j_call: TRBJ1-1
clone_size: .
v_call: TRBV10-1
cdr3_nt: TGCGCCAGCAGTGAGAGGGGCAAAAGGAACACTGAAGCTTTCTTT
cdr3_aa: CASSERGKRNTEAFF